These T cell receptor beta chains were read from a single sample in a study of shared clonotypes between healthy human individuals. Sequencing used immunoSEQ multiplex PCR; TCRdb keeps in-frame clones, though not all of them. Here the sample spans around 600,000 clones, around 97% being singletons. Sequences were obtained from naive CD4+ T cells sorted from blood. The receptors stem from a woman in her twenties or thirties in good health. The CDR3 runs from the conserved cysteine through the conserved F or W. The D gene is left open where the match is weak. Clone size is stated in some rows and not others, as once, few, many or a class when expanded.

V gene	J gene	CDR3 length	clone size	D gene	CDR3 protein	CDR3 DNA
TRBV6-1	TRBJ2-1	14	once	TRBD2	CASRSSGTYNEQFF	TGTGCCAGCAGGTCTAGCGGGACCTACAATGAGCAGTTCTTC
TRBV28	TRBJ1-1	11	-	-	CASQTETEAFF	TGTGCCAGTCAGACAGAAACTGAAGCTTTCTTT
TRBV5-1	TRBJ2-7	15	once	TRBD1	CASSLRTGASYEQYF	TGCGCCAGCAGCTTGCGGACAGGGGCCTCCTACGAGCAGTACTTC
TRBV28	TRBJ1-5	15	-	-	CASSLLLWLDQPQHF	TGTGCCAGCAGTCTCCTACTTTGGCTCGATCAGCCCCAGCATTTT
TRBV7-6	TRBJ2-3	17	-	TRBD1	CASSLEVFQGATDTQYF	TGTGCCAGCAGCTTAGAAGTATTCCAGGGGGCGACAGATACGCAGTATTTT
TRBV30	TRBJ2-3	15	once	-	CAWMEGRVWTDTQYF	TGTGCCTGGATGGAGGGTAGAGTCTGGACAGATACGCAGTATTTT
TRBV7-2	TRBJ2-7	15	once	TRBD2	CASSFTSGSSYEQYF	TGTGCCAGCAGCTTTACTAGCGGGTCCTCCTACGAGCAGTACTTC
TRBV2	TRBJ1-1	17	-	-	CASSEGSSRYMNTEAFF	TGTGCCAGCAGTGAAGGGTCGTCCCGATACATGAACACTGAAGCTTTCTTT
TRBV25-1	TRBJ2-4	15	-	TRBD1	CASSDLQGDQNIQYF	TGTGCCAGCAGTGACTTACAGGGGGACCAAAACATTCAGTACTTC
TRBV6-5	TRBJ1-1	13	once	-	CASSYSGGIRAFF	TGTGCCAGCAGTTACTCCGGAGGGATTCGGGCTTTCTTT
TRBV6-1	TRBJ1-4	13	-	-	CASSRTVYEKLFF	TGTGCCAGCTCAAGGACAGTTTATGAAAAACTGTTTTTT
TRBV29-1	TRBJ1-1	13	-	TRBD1	CSVWDRGNTEAFF	TGCAGCGTTTGGGACAGAGGAAACACTGAAGCTTTCTTT
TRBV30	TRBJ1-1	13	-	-	CAWSVNPWAEAFF	TGTGCCTGGAGTGTAAATCCGTGGGCTGAAGCTTTCTTT
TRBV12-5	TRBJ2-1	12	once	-	CASGPGNNEQFF	TGTGCTAGTGGGCCGGGTAACAATGAGCAGTTCTTC
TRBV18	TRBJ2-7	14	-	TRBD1	CASSPREQGSEQYF	TGTGCCAGCTCACCAAGGGAACAGGGGAGCGAGCAGTACTTC
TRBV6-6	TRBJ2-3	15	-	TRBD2	CASRSSGRAADTQYF	TGTGCCAGCAGATCTAGCGGGAGGGCGGCAGATACGCAGTATTTT
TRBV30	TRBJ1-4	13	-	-	CAWNGQGQEKLFF	TGTGCCTGGAACGGTCAAGGACAGGAAAAACTGTTTTTT
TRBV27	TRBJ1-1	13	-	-	CASSTGMATEAFF	TGTGCCAGCAGTACCGGAATGGCCACTGAAGCTTTCTTT
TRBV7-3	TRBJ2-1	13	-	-	CASSRTEVDEQFF	TGTGCCAGCAGCAGAACGGAGGTGGATGAGCAGTTCTTC
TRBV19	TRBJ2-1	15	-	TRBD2	CASSGGGKPYNEQFF	TGTGCCAGTAGTGGGGGGGGAAAACCGTACAATGAGCAGTTCTTC
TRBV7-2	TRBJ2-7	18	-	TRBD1	CASSAPGQGGKGLYEQYF	TGTGCCAGCAGTGCCCCGGGACAGGGGGGGAAAGGGCTCTACGAGCAGTACTTC
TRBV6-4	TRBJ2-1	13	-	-	CASSLTGKNEQFF	TGTGCCAGCAGTTTAACCGGGAAAAATGAGCAGTTCTTC
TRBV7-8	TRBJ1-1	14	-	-	CASSPYLGDTEAFF	TGTGCCAGCAGCCCTTACCTAGGGGACACTGAAGCTTTCTTT
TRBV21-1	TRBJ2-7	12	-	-	CASSKREESWYF	TGTGCCAGCAGCAAAAGGGAGGAAAGTTGGTACTTC
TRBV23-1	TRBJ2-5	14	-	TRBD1	CARLGQGVRETQYF	TGCGCCAGGTTAGGACAGGGGGTTAGGGAGACCCAGTACTTC
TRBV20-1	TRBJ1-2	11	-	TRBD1	CSAEQGNGYTF	TGCAGTGCCGAACAGGGGAATGGCTACACCTTC